The rows below give T cell receptor beta chains drawn from one sample of a study of CD8 T cells in Susac syndrome. TCRdb processed the immunoSEQ multiplex PCR reads anew with MiXCR; each CDR3 protein has one entry. This sample has 100,000 or so distinct CDR3 sequences; just under 95% occur once, and the top ten carry about 0.3%. Sequenced material: CD4+ T cells from PBMCs. The receptors derive from a human donor with Susac syndrome. Both conserved end residues are part of each CDR3. Each record gives: clone size, D gene, J gene, V gene, CDR3 DNA, CDR3 protein. A D gene is named only where the DNA matches it firmly. Not every row has a clone size; where given, it reads once, few, many or a size class.

NA	NA	TRBJ1-1	TRBV20-1	TGCAGTGCTATAGAGAACACTGAAGCTTTCTTT	CSAIENTEAFF
NA	NA	TRBJ2-5	TRBV20-1	TGCAGTGCTAGATTTGAGCGAGAGACCCAGTACTTC	CSARFERETQYF
NA	TRBD1	TRBJ2-5	TRBV5-1	TGCGCCAGCAGCACCGGACAGGGCCAAGAGACCCAGTACTTC	CASSTGQGQETQYF
NA	TRBD1	TRBJ1-2	TRBV24-1	TGTGCCACCAGTGTCGGACAGGGTTATGGCTACACCTTC	CATSVGQGYGYTF
NA	TRBD1	TRBJ1-5	TRBV10-3	TGTGCCATCAGTCCGGACAGGAGCAATCAGCCCCAGCATTTT	CAISPDRSNQPQHF
NA	NA	TRBJ2-1	TRBV20-1	TGCAGTGCTAGTTTGGCAAGCGCGACGGCGAATGAGCAGTTCTTC	CSASLASATANEQFF
NA	TRBD1	TRBJ2-5	TRBV7-2	TGTGCCAGCAGCGTCTCCGGGACAGGGGAAGAGACCCAGTACTTC	CASSVSGTGEETQYF
once	NA	TRBJ1-1	TRBV12-3/TRBV12-4	TGTGCCAGCAGTCCCCGGTACCCGCAAGCTTTCTTT	CASSPRYPQAFF
NA	NA	TRBJ1-2	TRBV20-1	TGCAGTGCTAGCCGCAATGATAACTATGGCTACACCTTC	CSASRNDNYGYTF
NA	NA	TRBJ1-2	TRBV4-2	TGTGCCAGCAGCCAGGCAGGGTCTTATGGCTACACCTTC	CASSQAGSYGYTF
NA	NA	TRBJ2-5	TRBV6-6	TGTGCCAGCACCTTTTACGGGGGGCCTCAAGAGACCCAGTACTTC	CASTFYGGPQETQYF
NA	TRBD1	TRBJ2-5	TRBV25-1	TGTGCCAGCATTCCGGGACAGGGACGAGAGACCCAGTACTTC	CASIPGQGRETQYF
once	TRBD2	TRBJ2-2	TRBV29-1	TGCAGCGCCCGACTAGCGGGGGGTGGAACCGGGGAGCTGTTTTTT	CSARLAGGGTGELFF
NA	TRBD2	TRBJ2-2	TRBV20-1	TGCAGTGCTGACAGCGGGGGGTACACCGGGGAGCTGTTTTTT	CSADSGGYTGELFF
NA	NA	TRBJ1-2	TRBV15	TGTGCCACCAGCAGAGCTCGTGGGGATGGCTACACCTTC	CATSRARGDGYTF
NA	NA	TRBJ2-6	TRBV28	TGTGCCAGCAGTTTAGGCAGGAGCCCCTCTGGGGCCAACGTCCTGACTTTC	CASSLGRSPSGANVLTF
once	TRBD2	TRBJ2-3	TRBV6-1	TGTGCCAGCACCGGGGTGGGTAGCGGGGGAACAGATACGCAGTATTTT	CASTGVGSGGTDTQYF
NA	NA	TRBJ2-5	TRBV3-1	TGTGCCAGCAGCCAGAGATGCGGAACCTACCGCCAAGAGACCCAGTACTTC	CASSQRCGTYRQETQYF
NA	NA	TRBJ2-1	TRBV20-1	TGCAGTGCTAGCGGGTACTCCTACAATGAGCAGTTCTTC	CSASGYSYNEQFF
NA	NA	TRBJ1-5	TRBV30	TGTGCCTGGAGGCCCAAAACAGGCCTAAATGATCAGCCCCAGCATTTT	CAWRPKTGLNDQPQHF